What follows are 21 T cell receptor beta chains derived from one specimen sequenced in a study of T-cell reconstitution after alpha-beta-depleted transplantation in children. As it was prepared, the TCRbeta library received unique molecular identifiers. TCRdb fed the PCR reads into MiXCR, producing one record per CDR3 protein. The top ten hold about 2.6% of the sample, which has some 240,000 distinct CDR3 sequences, around 11% seen once. The material was PBMCs from the stem cell graft donor, obtained from the stem cell graft. These receptor sequences come from a human donor who donated a stem cell graft to a child with acute lymphoblastic leukemia.

This clonotype was counted ten times or more. V gene TRBV6-5 combines with J gene TRBJ1-2; D gene unclear. V was clipped by 0 bases and J by 4 bases, with 9 bases between them. Per the germline V gene, CDR1 is MNHEY and CDR2 is SVGAGI. This CDR3 is 14 amino acids long. The CDR3 reads CASSYSRQTYGYTF. DNA of the CDR3: TGTGCCAGCAGTTACTCGCGACAAACCTATGGCTACACCTTC.

This clonotype came up many times. The chain couples TRBV7-2 to TRBJ1-4, with D perhaps TRBD1 (6 bases). Trimming took 3 bases from V and 8 from J, leaving 10 bases between them. This CDR3 contains 13 residues. Germline CDR1 and CDR2: SGHTA and FQGNSA. The CDR3 loop is CASSLDSKEKLFF. In DNA, the CDR3 is TGTGCCAGCAGCTTGGACAGTAAGGAAAAACTGTTTTTT.

This clonotype was seen repeatedly, ten times or more. The V call is TRBV7-9, the J call TRBJ1-1; D is undetermined. This CDR3 region has 13 residues. The V gene lost 5 bases and the J gene lost 10 bases, with 17 bases spanning the gap. Germline-derived CDR1 and CDR2 are SEHNR and FQNEAQ (reference sequence). The CDR3 region has the DNA TGTGCCAGCAGCCCTACCCGCCGCATAGGAGCTTTCTTT. This encodes CASSPTRRIGAFF. The whole variable domain, filled in from reference TRBV7-9 and TRBJ1-1, reads DTGVSQNPRHKITKRGQNVTFRCDPISEHNRLYWYRQTLGQGPEFLTYFQNEAQLEKSRLLSDRFSAERPKGSFSTLEIQRTEQGDSAMYLCASSPTRRIGAFFGQGTRLTVV.

This clonotype was picked up many times. The rearrangement joins TRBV12-3 or TRBV12-4 to TRBJ1-1, with 7 nucleotides matching TRBD1. The junction had 10 bases not matched to a gene; V was cut back by 7 bases and J by 2 bases. This CDR3 is 15 amino acids long. CDR3 residues: CASNHRDSRNTEAFF. In DNA, the CDR3 is TGTGCCAGCAACCACCGGGACAGTAGAAACACTGAAGCTTTCTTT.

The CDR3 is CASSFLRDSRKDPNEKLFF. CDR3 coding DNA: TGTGCCAGCAGTTTTCTTCGGGACAGTCGGAAGGATCCTAATGAAAAACTGTTTTTT. This chain uses TRBV12-3 or TRBV12-4 with TRBJ1-4, with TRBD1 matching over 7 bases. CDR3 length: 19 amino acids. Trimming removed 3 bases from V and 3 bases from J; junction bases left unmatched: 16.

J is TRBJ1-1 and V is TRBV19; D not certain. Germline V gene lookup returns CDR1 LNHDA and CDR2 SQIVND (reference sequence). Trimming pared 5 bases from V and 4 bases from J, leaving 11 bases between. This CDR3 comprises 13 residues. The CDR3 DNA sequence: TGTGCCAGTAGTGAGGGATTAATCACTGAAGCTTTCTTT. This codes for CASSEGLITEAFF.

In this sample, this clonotype turned up many times. The chain joins TRBV10-3 to TRBJ1-1; D may be TRBD1 (6 bases). The CDR3 has 14 residues. V was shortened by 2 bases and J by 3 bases, with 10 bases between the two germline ends. CDR1 is ENHRY, CDR2 SYGVKD, per germline. The CDR3 here is CAISETGPYTEAFF. DNA for the CDR3: TGTGCCATCAGTGAGACAGGGCCGTACACTGAAGCTTTCTTT.

There are many counts of this clonotype. The J gene is TRBJ2-5, the V gene TRBV9; TRBD2 matches at 14 bases. The J segment lost 4 bases and the V segment lost 3 bases, leaving 8 bases of the junction unmatched. CDR1 is SGDLS, CDR2 YYNGEE, per germline. This CDR3 is built from 17 residues. CDR3 sequence (DNA): TGTGCCAGCAGCGCGCTGGGACTAGCGGGAGCCCGAGAGACCCAGTACTTC. This gives the protein CASSALGLAGARETQYF. Using reference TRBV9 and TRBJ2-5 for the parts outside the CDR3, the full variable domain is DSGVTQTPKHLITATGQRVTLRCSPRSGDLSVYWYQQSLDQGLQFLIQYYNGEERAKGNILERFSAQQFPDLHSELNLSSLELGDSALYFCASSALGLAGARETQYFGPGTRLLVL.

This clonotype showed up many times. The chain uses TRBV9 and TRBJ2-1; D is possibly TRBD1 (5 bases). Germline CDR1 is SGDLS and CDR2 is YYNGEE. V lost 0 bases to trimming and J lost 0 bases, with 10 bases between them. The CDR3 has 16 amino acids. Here the CDR3 reads CASSVGGRFSYNEQFF. CDR3 nucleotide sequence: TGTGCCAGCAGCGTAGGGGGCCGCTTCTCCTACAATGAGCAGTTCTTC.

Only a few counts were recorded for this clonotype. The chain is built from TRBV5-1 and TRBJ2-7; a weak D match, TRBD1 (6 bases). The germline CDR1 and CDR2 sequences are SGHRS and YFSETQ. The CDR3 is made up of 15 amino acids. Between the trimmed V and J ends, which lost 0 bases and 1 base, there was a span of 11 bases. CDR3 sequence: CASSLDGQKSYEQYF. CDR3 nucleotides: TGCGCCAGCAGCTTGGATGGACAGAAATCCTACGAGCAGTACTTC.

This clonotype was recorded at least ten times. The chain combines TRBV27 with TRBJ1-1; 7 bases match TRBD1. Germline lookup yields CDR1 MNHEY and CDR2 SMNVEV (reference sequence). This CDR3 spans 13 amino acids. Trimming took 8 bases from V and 4 from J; bases not matched to a gene: 7. The CDR3 protein is CASGYRGPTEAFF. DNA of the CDR3: TGTGCCAGCGGTTACAGGGGTCCCACTGAAGCTTTCTTT.

This clonotype has a count of ten or more. The genes are TRBV27 and TRBJ2-4; D unclear. Between the trimmed V and J ends, which lost 6 bases and 0 bases, there was a span of 12 bases. The CDR3 is 15 residues long. Germline V gene sequence: CDR1 MNHEY, CDR2 SMNVEV (reference sequence). The CDR3 region has the DNA TGTGCCAGCAGCTCTTACGGTCTAGCCAAAAACATTCAGTACTTC. Amino acids: CASSSYGLAKNIQYF.

This clonotype was detected ten times or more. The chain combines TRBV6-5 with TRBJ1-3; D not certain. From germline, CDR1 is MNHEY and CDR2 SVGAGI. The CDR3 runs 15 residues. Trimming left V 2 bases short and J 2 bases short, with 10 bases between. CDR3 DNA sequence: TGTGCCAGCAGTTACGATCTGGGAGCTGGAAACACCATATATTTT. Protein sequence: CASSYDLGAGNTIYF.

This clonotype was observed at least ten times. The V and J genes are TRBV19 and TRBJ2-7; TRBD2 matches at 8 bases. With V trimmed by 4 bases and J by 0 bases, 8 bases remained unmatched. Germline CDR1 is LNHDA and CDR2 is SQIVND (reference sequence). The CDR3 runs 16 residues. Here the CDR3 reads CASSKDSGVPSYEQYF. The CDR3, as DNA: TGTGCCAGTAGTAAAGATAGCGGGGTACCCTCCTACGAGCAGTACTTC.

This clonotype was found many times. The chain combines TRBV20-1 with TRBJ1-1; 8 bases align to TRBD1. The length of the CDR3 is 12 residues. V gave up 6 bases and J gave up 3 bases; unmatched junction bases: 3. Germline V CDR1 and CDR2: DFQATT, SNEGSKA (reference sequence). DNA of the CDR3: TGCAGTGCAGCAGGGGGCCACACTGAAGCTTTCTTT. Residues: CSAAGGHTEAFF.

This clonotype was counted ten times or more. This CDR3 reads CASRGGVTEAFF. The CDR3 DNA reads TGTGCTTCACGGGGGGGAGTCACTGAAGCTTTCTTT. The chain employs TRBV7-9 and TRBJ1-1; a possible D gene is TRBD1 (5 bases). This CDR3 has 12 residues. Germline CDR1 is SEHNR and CDR2 is FQNEAQ (reference sequence).

This clonotype was seen only a few times. The J gene is TRBJ2-6, the V gene TRBV30; D gene ambiguous. Trimming removed 0 bases at V and 0 bases at J, with 6 bases between. This CDR3 has 15 amino acids. CDR1 and CDR2 (germline): GTSNPN, SVGIG (reference sequence). The CDR3 spells CAWSVDFSGANVLTF. The CDR3 DNA reads TGTGCCTGGAGTGTGGATTTCTCTGGGGCCAACGTCCTGACTTTC.

At least ten counts were recorded for this clonotype. The genes are TRBV20-1 and TRBJ1-2; perhaps TRBD1 as D (6 bases). The CDR3 spans 14 residues. The germline CDR1 and CDR2 sequences are DFQATT and SNEGSKA (reference sequence). Between the trimmed V and J ends, which lost 5 bases and 4 bases, there was a span of 17 bases. The CDR3 region has the DNA TGCAGTGCTGGCCCGCAGGGGCGCGGCTATGGCTACACCTTC. Translated, it gives CSAGPQGRGYGYTF.

This clonotype was found many times. The V and J genes are TRBV6-2 or TRBV6-3 and TRBJ1-1; possibly TRBD1 for D (6 bases). Germline V gene sequence: CDR1 MNHEY, CDR2 SVGEGT. The V and J ends lost 5 bases and 4 bases respectively, with 14 bases between them. The CDR3 runs 14 residues. DNA for the CDR3: TGTGCCAGCAGTCAACCAGGGGCGAGCACTGAAGCTTTCTTT. Its protein product is CASSQPGASTEAFF.

Many counts were recorded for this clonotype. This chain connects TRBV28 to TRBJ2-7; a weak D match, TRBD1 (6 bases). This CDR3 region has 13 residues. In germline, CDR1 is MDHEN, CDR2 SYDVKM. V gave up 5 bases and J gave up 3 bases, with 11 bases separating them. This chain's CDR3 is CASSPDRFYEQYF. The CDR3 nucleotides are TGTGCCAGCAGTCCGGACAGATTCTACGAGCAGTACTTC. The full variable domain, its missing parts supplied by reference TRBV28 and TRBJ2-7, is DVKVTQSSRYLVKRTGEKVFLECVQDMDHENMFWYRQDPGLGLRLIYFSYDVKMKEKGDIPEGYSVSREKKERFSLILESASTNQTSMYLCASSPDRFYEQYFGPGTRLTVT.

This clonotype was recorded at least ten times. The genes are TRBV18 and TRBJ2-1, with TRBD1 matching 8 bases. With 4 bases clipped from V and 3 bases from J, the junction kept 8 bases outside the gene matches. Germline V lookup: CDR1 KGHSH, CDR2 LQKENI. This CDR3 is 16 amino acids long. The CDR3 sequence is CASSLSRTGFYNEQFF. Written as DNA, the CDR3 is TGTGCCAGCTCACTTTCTCGGACAGGGTTCTACAATGAGCAGTTCTTC. The full variable domain, completed using reference TRBV18 and TRBJ2-1, is NAGVMQNPRHLVRRRGQEARLRCSPMKGHSHVYWYRQLPEEGLKFMVYLQKENIIDESGMPKERFSAEFPKEGPSILRIQQVVRGDSAAYFCASSLSRTGFYNEQFFGPGTRLTVL.